A selection of T cell receptor beta chains follows, all from one sample in a study of T-cell reconstitution after alpha-beta-depleted transplantation in children. TCRdb fed the PCR reads into MiXCR, producing one record per CDR3 protein. Of approximately 500,000 distinct CDR3 sequences in the sample, 10% to 13% were seen once. The sequencing used PBMCs, collected before TCRalphabeta/CD19-depleted stem cell transplant. These TCRs come from a child aged 2 to 10 with inherited bone marrow failure, due to receive a stem cell transplant. Both conserved end residues are part of each CDR3. The D gene is left open where the match is weak. Clone size, where shown, is once, few, many, or a class for clones that have expanded.

V gene	clone size	D gene	J gene	CDR3 DNA	CDR3 protein
TRBV23-1	few	TRBD1	TRBJ2-2	TGCGCCAGCAGTCGCCACCGGGACAGGGGGCCCGGGGAGCTGTTTTTT	CASSRHRDRGPGELFF
TRBV4-3	few	-	TRBJ2-1	TGCGCCAGCAGCCCAACCTCCGGGACACTCTACAATGAGCAGTTCTTC	CASSPTSGTLYNEQFF
TRBV5-1	-	TRBD2	TRBJ2-3	TGCGCCAGCAGCTTCAGCAGGCGGGAGGGGACAGATACGCAGTATTTT	CASSFSRREGTDTQYF
TRBV10-1	many	-	TRBJ2-1	TGCGCCAGCAGTGAGTCGAGAAGGGCCCTGCCCGGTGAGCAGTTCTTC	CASSESRRALPGEQFF
TRBV5-1	many	TRBD1	TRBJ1-5	TGCGCCAGCAGCTTGGGCGGGACAGCTAATCAGCCCCAGCATTTT	CASSLGGTANQPQHF
TRBV7-7	-	-	TRBJ1-1	TGTGCCAGCAGCTTCAATCTGAACACTGAAGCTTTCTTT	CASSFNLNTEAFF
TRBV4-3	many	-	TRBJ2-2	TGCGCCAGCAGCCAAAGGCGGCACACCGGGGAGCTGTTTTTT	CASSQRRHTGELFF
TRBV2	-	TRBD2	TRBJ2-1	TGTGCCAGCAGGAAGGAAAGCGGGAGCTCCTACAATGAGCAGTTCTTC	CASRKESGSSYNEQFF
TRBV12-3/TRBV12-4	many	-	TRBJ2-1	TGTGCCAGCAAGCTCGAGCAGAACTACAATGAGCAGTTCTTC	CASKLEQNYNEQFF
TRBV6-5	-	-	TRBJ2-5	TGTGCCAGCAGGCCTACAGGGGTAGGAGGGGAGACCCAGTACTTC	CASRPTGVGGETQYF
TRBV20-1	-	-	TRBJ2-2	TGCAGTGCTAGTAATAGTATGAACACCGGGGAGCTGTTTTTT	CSASNSMNTGELFF
TRBV27	many	-	TRBJ2-7	TGTGCCAGCAGTTCGCTAGGGACCGGCACCTACGAGCAGTACTTC	CASSSLGTGTYEQYF
TRBV6-1	-	TRBD2	TRBJ2-1	TGTGCCAGCAGTGAACTAGCGGGAGTCAATGAGCAGTTCTTC	CASSELAGVNEQFF
TRBV20-1	-	-	TRBJ2-7	TGCAGTGCGGGGAGGGGGCGGTGGTTCGAGCAGTACTTC	CSAGRGRWFEQYF
TRBV6-5	few	TRBD2	TRBJ2-1	TGTGCCAGCAGTTACCAACCCAGCGGGAGTTGGAATGAGCAGTTCTTC	CASSYQPSGSWNEQFF
TRBV9	many	TRBD2	TRBJ2-7	TGTGCCAGCAGCGTAGAAGGGGCGGGAGGGTCCTACGAGCAGTACTTC	CASSVEGAGGSYEQYF
TRBV30	-	-	TRBJ1-2	TGTGCCTGGAGGGGTGCCTATGGCGGGGGGCCCTATGGCTACACCTTC	CAWRGAYGGGPYGYTF
TRBV28	many	TRBD1	TRBJ1-6	TGTGCCAGCAGTCATGGGACAGGGCTCCACTTT	CASSHGTGLHF
TRBV27	many	-	TRBJ2-1	TGTGCCAGCAGTTTCGTGGGGGCGGGGCCTAGCTCCTACAATGAGCAGTTCTTC	CASSFVGAGPSSYNEQFF
TRBV28	many	TRBD1	TRBJ2-6	TGTGCCAGCAGTTACCGGGACAGGGCCTCTGGGGCCAACGTCCTGACTTTC	CASSYRDRASGANVLTF
TRBV5-1	many	-	TRBJ2-1	TGCGCCAGCAGAGGTCGACAGGCCGACAATGAGCAGTTCTTC	CASRGRQADNEQFF
TRBV4-3	-	-	TRBJ2-6	TGCGCCAGCAGCCACATCTTGGACGGGGGGGCCAACGTCCTGACTTTC	CASSHILDGGANVLTF
TRBV11-3	few	-	TRBJ2-3	TGTGCCAGCAGCTTCGAACGGGAGGATACGCAGTATTTT	CASSFEREDTQYF
TRBV15	few	-	TRBJ2-7	TGTGCCACCAGCAGAGATCGGGGAGTCCTGGGCTACGAGCAGTACTTC	CATSRDRGVLGYEQYF
TRBV20-1	few	TRBD2	TRBJ2-3	TGCAGTGCTAGTCCGCAAGCGGGACCTGGGGATACGCAGTATTTT	CSASPQAGPGDTQYF
TRBV3-1	-	-	TRBJ2-1	TGTGCCAGCAGCCAAGATTGGGGGGCCCAATACAATGAGCAGTTCTTC	CASSQDWGAQYNEQFF
TRBV5-1	many	TRBD1	TRBJ2-1	TGCGCCAGCAGCTTGGCGGGACAGGGGGCGGGTGAGCAGTTCTTC	CASSLAGQGAGEQFF
TRBV29-1	many	-	TRBJ2-3	TGCAGCGTTGAGTACGGAGGCGTGACAGATACGCAGTATTTT	CSVEYGGVTDTQYF
TRBV20-1	many	-	TRBJ2-7	TGCAGTGCTAGAGATCAGGGGACTTCTTTCGAGCAGTACTTC	CSARDQGTSFEQYF
TRBV20-1	many	-	TRBJ2-4	TGCAGTGCGTGGATAGCCAAAAACATTCAGTACTTC	CSAWIAKNIQYF
TRBV23-1	-	-	TRBJ1-4	TGCGCCAGCAGTCCCACCGGGACGCTTAATGAAAAACTGTTTTTT	CASSPTGTLNEKLFF
TRBV6-5	-	-	TRBJ1-2	TGTGCCAGCAGTTACCTCGTGGGGGATGGCTACACCTTC	CASSYLVGDGYTF
TRBV18	many	-	TRBJ2-7	TGTGCCAGCTCACCCGACGGGGGGCCGCCCGAGCAGTACTTC	CASSPDGGPPEQYF
TRBV25-1	-	-	TRBJ1-5	TGTGCCAGCAGTGAAGGGCAGGGCGGTCAGCCCCAGCATTTT	CASSEGQGGQPQHF
TRBV7-8	many	-	TRBJ2-2	TGTGCCAGCAGCTTAGGGGGAGAGGGGCCTAACACCGGGGAGCTGTTTTTT	CASSLGGEGPNTGELFF
TRBV12-3/TRBV12-4	-	-	TRBJ1-2	TGTGCCAGCAGTTTACGGGGGGGGGTCCCCTCGCACTATGGCTACACCTTC	CASSLRGGVPSHYGYTF